The rows below give T cell receptor beta chains drawn from one sample of a study of T cell repertoires in cytomegalovirus infection. TCRdb processed the reads anew with MiXCR; each CDR3 protein has one entry. The sample carries hundreds of thousands of distinct CDR3 sequences, approximately 33% recorded once. Antigen specificity for these receptors is unknown. Sequenced material: cultured PBMCs, taken from culture after CMV antigen stimulation. These receptors were taken from a human donor in good health (CMV status not recorded). Some clones in this sample may be carry-over from other donors' samples. The CDR3 runs from the conserved cysteine through the conserved F or W. D genes are given only for firm matches. Clone size is not always given. Where it is, it says once, few, many or a class for expanded clones.

D: TRBD1
size: .
J: TRBJ1-5
V: TRBV18
CDR3: CASSPGQGIFQPQHF
DNA: TGTGCCAGCTCACCAGGACAGGGTATCTTTCAGCCCCAGCATTTT

D: .
size: .
J: TRBJ1-1
V: TRBV6-1
CDR3: CASSGAKAFF
DNA: TGTGCCAGCAGTGGGGCTAAGGCTTTCTTT

D: TRBD2
size: few
J: TRBJ2-3
V: TRBV6-6
CDR3: CASSWGTSGNTDTQYF
DNA: TGTGCCAGCAGTTGGGGGACTAGCGGTAACACAGATACGCAGTATTTT

D: .
size: .
J: TRBJ2-1
V: TRBV29-1
CDR3: CSVEDATTYNEQFF
DNA: TGCAGCGTTGAAGATGCGACAACGTACAATGAGCAGTTCTTC

D: .
size: few
J: TRBJ2-1
V: TRBV7-9
CDR3: CASSPYNNEQFF
DNA: TGTGCCAGCAGCCCTTATAACAATGAGCAGTTCTTC

D: .
size: few
J: TRBJ1-2
V: TRBV7-9
CDR3: CASSPDIYGYTF
DNA: TGTGCCAGCAGCCCCGACATTTATGGCTACACCTTC

D: TRBD1
size: .
J: TRBJ2-7
V: TRBV19
CDR3: CASSISTDRGAYEQYF
DNA: TGTGCCAGTAGTATCTCGACGGACAGGGGTGCCTACGAGCAGTACTTC

D: TRBD2
size: few
J: TRBJ2-3
V: TRBV12-3/TRBV12-4
CDR3: CASSSGLAVFTDTQYF
DNA: TGTGCCAGCAGTTCAGGACTAGCGGTTTTCACAGATACGCAGTATTTT

D: TRBD2
size: .
J: TRBJ2-7
V: TRBV7-9
CDR3: CASSPGTSGFFHEQYF
DNA: TGTGCCAGCAGCCCAGGGACTAGCGGGTTCTTCCACGAGCAGTACTTC

D: .
size: .
J: TRBJ1-4
V: TRBV20-1
CDR3: CSARLDRGEKLFF
DNA: TGCAGTGCTAGACTTGACCGGGGGGAAAAATTGTTTTTT

D: TRBD1
size: few
J: TRBJ1-1
V: TRBV12-3/TRBV12-4
CDR3: CASSPDRGGKAFF
DNA: TGTGCCAGCAGCCCTGACAGGGGTGGCAAAGCTTTCTTT

D: TRBD2
size: few
J: TRBJ2-3
V: TRBV6-5
CDR3: CASSGERGGGADTQYF
DNA: TGTGCCAGCAGTGGCGAGCGGGGGGGCGGGGCAGATACGCAGTATTTT

D: .
size: few
J: TRBJ1-5
V: TRBV4-2
CDR3: CASSQREDWQPQHF
DNA: TGTGCCAGCAGCCAGAGGGAGGACTGGCAGCCCCAGCATTTT

D: .
size: .
J: TRBJ1-3
V: TRBV7-4
CDR3: CASTDKTNSPSNTIYF
DNA: TGTGCCAGCACCGATAAGACCAATTCACCGAGTAACACCATATATTTT

D: TRBD2
size: once
J: TRBJ2-7
V: TRBV12-3/TRBV12-4
CDR3: CASSPGTSSRYF
DNA: TGTGCCAGCAGTCCAGGGACTAGTTCGCGGTACTTC

D: .
size: .
J: TRBJ1-1
V: TRBV15
CDR3: CATSRDGRAEAFF
DNA: TGTGCCACCAGCAGAGATGGCCGAGCTGAAGCTTTCTTT

D: .
size: few
J: TRBJ2-1
V: TRBV4-2
CDR3: CASSQDWAVNNEQFF
DNA: TGTGCCAGCAGCCAAGATTGGGCAGTAAACAATGAGCAGTTCTTC

D: .
size: .
J: TRBJ2-1
V: TRBV12-3/TRBV12-4
CDR3: CASSGLDYWPEQFF
DNA: TGTGCCAGCAGTGGGCTAGATTACTGGCCTGAGCAGTTCTTC

D: .
size: few
J: TRBJ2-6
V: TRBV6-6
CDR3: CASSVRVGANVLTF
DNA: TGTGCCAGCAGTGTCAGAGTAGGGGCCAACGTCCTGACTTTC

D: .
size: .
J: TRBJ2-7
V: TRBV6-2/TRBV6-3
CDR3: CATSNRAYEQYF
DNA: TGTGCCACCTCCAACAGGGCCTACGAGCAGTACTTC

D: .
size: .
J: TRBJ1-1
V: TRBV28
CDR3: CASSLGASAFF
DNA: TGTGCCAGCAGTTTGGGGGCCTCTGCTTTCTTT

D: .
size: .
J: TRBJ1-6
V: TRBV4-1
CDR3: CASSRERANSPLHF
DNA: TGCGCCAGCAGCCGGGAAAGAGCCAATTCACCCCTCCACTTT

D: .
size: few
J: TRBJ2-7
V: TRBV15
CDR3: CATSRDRSGSAYEQYF
DNA: TGTGCCACCAGCAGAGATAGGAGTGGGTCCGCCTACGAGCAGTACTTC

D: .
size: many
J: TRBJ1-3
V: TRBV7-2
CDR3: CASSPRIGNTIYF
DNA: TGTGCCAGCAGCCCCCGAATCGGAAACACCATATATTTT

D: .
size: .
J: TRBJ2-7
V: TRBV12-3/TRBV12-4
CDR3: CASSPGGTFYEQYF
DNA: TGTGCCAGCAGTCCTGGTGGGACCTTCTACGAGCAGTACTTC

D: .
size: few
J: TRBJ1-1
V: TRBV9
CDR3: CASNLIRATDTEAFF
DNA: TGTGCCAGCAACCTGATCCGGGCCACGGACACTGAAGCTTTCTTT

D: TRBD2
size: .
J: TRBJ2-5
V: TRBV7-9
CDR3: CASSLAWLAGRIQETQYF
DNA: TGTGCCAGCAGCTTAGCGTGGCTAGCGGGACGAATACAAGAGACCCAGTACTTC

D: .
size: few
J: TRBJ1-2
V: TRBV7-2
CDR3: CASSFRARAPRPYGYTF
DNA: TGTGCCAGCAGCTTTAGGGCACGAGCCCCAAGACCCTATGGCTACACCTTC

D: .
size: .
J: TRBJ2-6
V: TRBV4-1
CDR3: CASSQERLSGANVLTF
DNA: TGCGCCAGCAGCCAAGAGCGGCTCTCTGGGGCCAACGTCCTGACTTTC

D: TRBD1
size: few
J: TRBJ1-5
V: TRBV28
CDR3: CASSPGQGVRQPQHF
DNA: TGTGCCAGCAGTCCCGGACAGGGTGTAAGGCAGCCCCAGCATTTT

D: TRBD1
size: few
J: TRBJ2-4
V: TRBV20-1
CDR3: CSARDLGRGQNIQYF
DNA: TGCAGTGCTAGAGACTTAGGCAGGGGGCAAAACATTCAGTACTTC

D: .
size: once
J: TRBJ2-5
V: TRBV10-3
CDR3: CATKGELQGGTQYF
DNA: TGTGCCACAAAGGGGGAGTTGCAGGGGGGGACCCAGTACTTC

D: .
size: .
J: TRBJ2-7
V: TRBV20-1
CDR3: CSAREQGLSYEQYF
DNA: TGCAGTGCTAGAGAACAGGGCCTCTCCTACGAGCAGTACTTC

D: .
size: .
J: TRBJ1-2
V: TRBV28
CDR3: CASRHFQGDGYTF
DNA: TGTGCCAGCAGACATTTTCAGGGTGATGGCTACACCTTC

D: TRBD1
size: .
J: TRBJ1-1
V: TRBV6-5
CDR3: CASASGTGVSEAFF
DNA: TGTGCCAGCGCGTCCGGGACAGGGGTCAGTGAAGCTTTCTTT

D: .
size: few
J: TRBJ1-1
V: TRBV7-2
CDR3: CASSVWGRMNTEAFF
DNA: TGTGCCAGCAGCGTATGGGGGAGGATGAACACTGAAGCTTTCTTT

D: TRBD2
size: many
J: TRBJ2-3
V: TRBV7-2
CDR3: CASSLAGGGLGTQYF
DNA: TGTGCCAGCAGCTTGGCCGGGGGGGGACTGGGTACGCAGTATTTT

D: TRBD2
size: .
J: TRBJ2-2
V: TRBV7-8
CDR3: CASRYPRGRAGELFF
DNA: TGTGCCAGCCGATACCCCCGGGGGAGGGCCGGGGAGCTGTTTTTT

D: TRBD2
size: few
J: TRBJ2-1
V: TRBV4-1
CDR3: CASSPQGGQATYNEQFF
DNA: TGCGCCAGCAGCCCTCAGGGAGGGCAGGCAACCTACAATGAGCAGTTCTTC

D: .
size: few
J: TRBJ2-3
V: TRBV18
CDR3: CASSPRDILITDTQYF
DNA: TGTGCCAGCTCACCGAGGGACATCCTTATCACAGATACGCAGTATTTT

D: TRBD2
size: .
J: TRBJ2-1
V: TRBV7-9
CDR3: CASSTGTSGSRDEQFF
DNA: TGTGCCAGCAGCACCGGGACTAGCGGGAGTAGGGATGAGCAGTTCTTC

D: .
size: .
J: TRBJ1-6
V: TRBV7-9
CDR3: CASSLSRGRGSPLHF
DNA: TGTGCCAGCAGCTTATCCAGGGGAAGGGGCTCACCCCTCCACTTT

D: .
size: .
J: TRBJ2-5
V: TRBV6-2/TRBV6-3
CDR3: CASSYNSRGQETQYF
DNA: TGTGCCAGCAGTTACAACAGTCGGGGCCAAGAGACCCAGTACTTC

D: TRBD1
size: few
J: TRBJ1-2
V: TRBV20-1
CDR3: CSAGRDRGGQNYGYTF
DNA: TGCAGTGCAGGACGGGACAGGGGGGGCCAAAACTATGGCTACACCTTC

D: .
size: .
J: TRBJ2-1
V: TRBV19
CDR3: CASSIGTANEQFF
DNA: TGTGCCAGTAGTATCGGGACCGCTAATGAGCAGTTCTTC

D: TRBD1
size: .
J: TRBJ2-7
V: TRBV20-1
CDR3: CSAVRDSAYEQYF
DNA: TGCAGTGCTGTCCGGGACAGTGCCTACGAGCAGTACTTC

D: .
size: .
J: TRBJ1-1
V: TRBV10-2
CDR3: CASSVIFVGRTEAFF
DNA: TGCGCCAGCAGTGTAATATTCGTGGGTCGGACTGAAGCTTTCTTT

D: .
size: many
J: TRBJ2-7
V: TRBV7-8
CDR3: CASSLESRGNSYEQYF
DNA: TGTGCCAGCAGCTTAGAGTCACGCGGGAACTCCTACGAGCAGTACTTC

D: TRBD1
size: .
J: TRBJ1-5
V: TRBV27
CDR3: CASSLTGTGADQPQHF
DNA: TGTGCCAGCAGTCTCACCGGGACAGGGGCTGATCAGCCCCAGCATTTT

D: TRBD1
size: .
J: TRBJ2-7
V: TRBV6-1
CDR3: CASSRDSYSYEQYF
DNA: TGTGCCAGCAGCCGGGACAGCTACTCCTACGAGCAGTACTTC

D: TRBD2
size: .
J: TRBJ2-2
V: TRBV6-1
CDR3: CASKRGLGGELFF
DNA: TGTGCCAGTAAGCGGGGGCTCGGCGGGGAGCTGTTTTTT

D: .
size: few
J: TRBJ2-3
V: TRBV6-6
CDR3: CASSYALGDSTDTQYF
DNA: TGTGCCAGCAGTTACGCCCTAGGGGATAGCACAGATACGCAGTATTTT

D: .
size: .
J: TRBJ1-3
V: TRBV19
CDR3: CASSITGDLSGNTIYF
DNA: TGTGCCAGTAGTATCACAGGAGACCTCTCTGGAAACACCATATATTTT